These T cell receptor beta chains were read from a single sample in a study of cytomegalovirus exposure and HLA in healthy donors. Measured with immunoSEQ multiplex PCR; TCRdb has only the in-frame clones, and not every one. This table has more than 95,000 clones, 83% appearing once. What was sequenced was PBMCs. These receptors all stem from a young man in good health and CMV-seropositive. The CDR3 runs from the conserved cysteine through the conserved F or W. The order of the fields is J gene, V gene, CDR3 protein.

j_gene: TRBJ1-3; v_gene: TRBV19; CDR3aa: CASSIGAAGNTIYF
j_gene: TRBJ2-4; v_gene: TRBV14; CDR3aa: CASSRTGPIQYF
j_gene: TRBJ1-2; v_gene: TRBV19; CDR3aa: CASSSTPTDLYGYTF
j_gene: TRBJ1-1; v_gene: TRBV27; CDR3aa: CASSRSNTEAFF
j_gene: TRBJ2-7; v_gene: TRBV2; CDR3aa: CASKSQGHSYEQYF
j_gene: TRBJ1-2; v_gene: TRBV5-1; CDR3aa: CASSRIPGQGSGYTF
j_gene: TRBJ1-2; v_gene: TRBV29-1; CDR3aa: CSVDRQGDYGYTF
j_gene: TRBJ1-1; v_gene: TRBV27; CDR3aa: CASSLRGANTEAFF
j_gene: TRBJ2-5; v_gene: TRBV2; CDR3aa: CASSELATETQYF
j_gene: TRBJ2-1; v_gene: TRBV13; CDR3aa: CASSPGSSSYNEQFF
j_gene: TRBJ2-4; v_gene: TRBV28; CDR3aa: CASSLPGGASGKNIQYF
j_gene: TRBJ2-3; v_gene: TRBV13; CDR3aa: CASSLREGAPSDTQYF
j_gene: TRBJ1-5; v_gene: TRBV4-1; CDR3aa: CASSQERVGVGNQPQHF
j_gene: TRBJ2-7; v_gene: TRBV4-1; CDR3aa: CASSQARGEDRAQYF
j_gene: TRBJ2-2; v_gene: TRBV27; CDR3aa: CASSPHPGNQNTGELFF
j_gene: TRBJ2-5; v_gene: TRBV19; CDR3aa: CASSIGYQETQYF
j_gene: TRBJ1-2; v_gene: TRBV6-6; CDR3aa: CASSLGGSYGYTF